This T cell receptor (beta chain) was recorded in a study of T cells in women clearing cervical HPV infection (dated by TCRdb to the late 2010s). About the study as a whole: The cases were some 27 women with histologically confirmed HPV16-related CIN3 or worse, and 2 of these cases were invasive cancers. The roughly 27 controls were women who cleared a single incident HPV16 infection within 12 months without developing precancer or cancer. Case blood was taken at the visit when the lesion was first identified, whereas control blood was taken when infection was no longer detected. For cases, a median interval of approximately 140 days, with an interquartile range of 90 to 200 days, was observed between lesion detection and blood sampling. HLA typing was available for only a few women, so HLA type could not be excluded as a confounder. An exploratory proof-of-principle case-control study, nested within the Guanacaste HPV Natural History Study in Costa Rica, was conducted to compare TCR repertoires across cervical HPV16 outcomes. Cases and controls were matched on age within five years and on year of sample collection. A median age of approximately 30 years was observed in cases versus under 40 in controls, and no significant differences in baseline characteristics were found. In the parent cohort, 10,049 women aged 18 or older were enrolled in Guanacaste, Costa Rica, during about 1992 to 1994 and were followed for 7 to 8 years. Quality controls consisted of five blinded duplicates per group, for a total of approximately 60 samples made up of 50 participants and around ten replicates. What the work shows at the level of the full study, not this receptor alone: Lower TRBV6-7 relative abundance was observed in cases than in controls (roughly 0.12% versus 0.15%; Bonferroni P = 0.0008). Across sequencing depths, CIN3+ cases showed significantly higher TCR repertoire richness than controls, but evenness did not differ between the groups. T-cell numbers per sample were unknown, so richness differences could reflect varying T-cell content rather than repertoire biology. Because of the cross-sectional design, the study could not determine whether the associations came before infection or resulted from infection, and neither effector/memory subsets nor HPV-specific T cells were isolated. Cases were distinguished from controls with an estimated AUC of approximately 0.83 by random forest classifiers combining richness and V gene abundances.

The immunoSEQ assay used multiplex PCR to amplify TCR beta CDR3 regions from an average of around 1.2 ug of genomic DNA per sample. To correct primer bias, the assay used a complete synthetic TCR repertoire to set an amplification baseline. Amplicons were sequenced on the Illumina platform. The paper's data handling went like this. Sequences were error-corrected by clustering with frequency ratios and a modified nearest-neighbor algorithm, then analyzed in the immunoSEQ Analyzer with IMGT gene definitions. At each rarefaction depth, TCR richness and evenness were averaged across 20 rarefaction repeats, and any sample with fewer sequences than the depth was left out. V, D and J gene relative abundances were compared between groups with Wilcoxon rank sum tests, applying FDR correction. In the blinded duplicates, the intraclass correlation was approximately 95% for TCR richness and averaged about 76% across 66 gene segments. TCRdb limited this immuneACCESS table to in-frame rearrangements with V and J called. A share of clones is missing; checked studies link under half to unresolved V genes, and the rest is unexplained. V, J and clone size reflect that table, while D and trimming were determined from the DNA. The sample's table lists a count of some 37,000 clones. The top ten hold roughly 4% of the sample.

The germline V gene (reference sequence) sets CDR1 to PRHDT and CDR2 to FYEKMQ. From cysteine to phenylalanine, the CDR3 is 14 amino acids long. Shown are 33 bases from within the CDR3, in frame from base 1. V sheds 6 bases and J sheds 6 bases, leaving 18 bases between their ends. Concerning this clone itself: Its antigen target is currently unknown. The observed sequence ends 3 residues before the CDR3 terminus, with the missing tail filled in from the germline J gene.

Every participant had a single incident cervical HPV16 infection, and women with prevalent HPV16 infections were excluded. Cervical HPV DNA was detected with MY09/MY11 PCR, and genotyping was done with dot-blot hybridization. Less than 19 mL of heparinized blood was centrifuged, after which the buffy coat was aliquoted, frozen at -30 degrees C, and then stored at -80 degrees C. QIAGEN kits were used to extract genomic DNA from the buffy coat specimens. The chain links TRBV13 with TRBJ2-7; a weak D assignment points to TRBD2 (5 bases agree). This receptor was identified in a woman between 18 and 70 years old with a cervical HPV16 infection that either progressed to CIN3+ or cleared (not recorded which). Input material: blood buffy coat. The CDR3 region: CASRAGLRSAEQYF. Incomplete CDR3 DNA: TGTGCCAGCAGGGCGGGTTTGAGAAGCGCCGAG. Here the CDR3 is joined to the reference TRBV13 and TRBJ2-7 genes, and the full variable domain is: AAGVIQSPRHLIKEKRETATLKCYPIPRHDTVYWYQQGPGQDPQFLISFYEKMQSDKGSIPDRFSAQQFSDYHSELNMSSLELGDSALYFCASRAGLRSAEQYFGPGTRLTVT.